The 2 T cell receptor beta chains in this list originate from one sample, sequenced in a study of T cell responses to AZD1222 COVID-19 vaccine. This table comes from immunoSEQ multiplex PCR, and its TCRdb copy is limited to in-frame clones, with some not included. The profile shows some 150,000 clones, 85% to 95% of them singletons. Source: peripheral blood, taken on day 0 of AZD1222 vaccination. These receptors all come from an adult in good health.

The genes are TRBV19 and TRBJ1-1; tentatively, D is TRBD1 (6 bases). The CDR3 totals 16 residues. Germline V gives CDR1 LNHDA, CDR2 SQIVND (reference sequence). V shed 1 base and J shed 1 base, with 13 bases lying between them. CDR3 amino acids: CASSIARGSRNTEAFF. The CDR3 DNA reads TGTGCCAGTAGTATAGCGAGGGGGTCTAGGAACACTGAAGCTTTCTTT.

V gene TRBV5-4 combines with J gene TRBJ2-1, with D hard to call. Germline CDR1 is SGHNT and CDR2 is YYREEE (reference sequence). The CDR3 totals 12 residues. Trimming left V 0 bases short and J 9 bases short, with 7 bases between. The chain's CDR3 is CASSLEAGEQFF. CDR3 sequence (DNA): TGTGCCAGCAGCTTGGAAGCAGGTGAGCAGTTCTTC. Based on the CDR3 plus reference TRBV5-4 and TRBJ2-1, the full variable domain is ETGVTQSPTHLIKTRGQQVTLRCSSQSGHNTVSWYQQALGQGPQFIFQYYREEENGRGNFPPRFSGLQFPNYSSELNVNALELDDSALYLCASSLEAGEQFFGPGTRLTVL.